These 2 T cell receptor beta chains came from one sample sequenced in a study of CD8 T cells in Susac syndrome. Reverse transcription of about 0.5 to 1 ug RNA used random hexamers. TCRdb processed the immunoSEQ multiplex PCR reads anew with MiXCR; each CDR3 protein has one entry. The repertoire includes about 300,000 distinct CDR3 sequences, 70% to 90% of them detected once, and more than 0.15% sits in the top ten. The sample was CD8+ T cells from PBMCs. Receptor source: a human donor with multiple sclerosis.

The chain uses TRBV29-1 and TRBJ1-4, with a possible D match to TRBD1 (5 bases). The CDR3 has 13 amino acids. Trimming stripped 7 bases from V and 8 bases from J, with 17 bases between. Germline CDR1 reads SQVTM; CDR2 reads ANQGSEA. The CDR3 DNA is TGCAGCGCCCAGATCGGGGGAAGGGAAAAACTGTTTTTT. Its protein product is CSAQIGGREKLFF. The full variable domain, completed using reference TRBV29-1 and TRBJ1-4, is SAVISQKPSRDICQRGTSLTIQCQVDSQVTMMFWYRQQPGQSLTLIATANQGSEATYESGFVIDKFPISRPNLTFSTLTVSNMSPEDSSIYLCSAQIGGREKLFFGSGTQLSVL.

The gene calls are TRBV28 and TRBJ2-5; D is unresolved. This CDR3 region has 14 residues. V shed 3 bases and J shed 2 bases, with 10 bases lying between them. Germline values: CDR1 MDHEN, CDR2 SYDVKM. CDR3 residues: CASSFFTAQETQYF. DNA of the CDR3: TGTGCCAGCAGTTTTTTTACAGCTCAAGAGACCCAGTACTTC.